The clone carrying this T cell receptor beta chain was observed at least ten times. Its antigen is unidentified. These data originate in a study of human T cells and chemical hapten exposure. Turning to the study itself: Patch tests containing 0.01% DPC, applied to the upper back, were read at 6 days. Study results and caveats: Counts of TCRs above 1 in 1000 frequency stayed unchanged with DPC sensitization.

This CDR3 contains 15 residues. Germline V gene lookup returns CDR1 ENHRY and CDR2 SYGVKD. Between the trimmed V and J ends, which lost 5 bases and 3 bases, there was a span of 13 bases. TCRdb passed the RACE reads through MiXCR, listing each CDR3 protein once. The sample includes 30,000 or so distinct CDR3 sequences, 5% to 6% of them seen just once. Time point: patch test 3, about 24 weeks after DPC sensitization. Treatment here: therapeutic diphenylcyclopropenone sensitization with weekly scalp DPC. The source of this sequence is a man aged 25-45 years with alopecia areata. Some clones in this sample may be carry-over from other donors' samples. The sample was whole blood, taken in connection with sensitization to the hapten diphenylcyclopropenone (DPC). The V and J genes are TRBV10-3 and TRBJ2-2; D could derive from TRBD1 or TRBD2 (6 bases each). The CDR3 coding sequence is TGTGCCATCAGTATACCGGGGGCGGACACCGGGGAGCTGTTTTTT. Amino acid sequence: CAISIPGADTGELFF.